The sequence of this T cell receptor beta chain was determined in a study of blood T cell repertoires in COVID-19. CDR3 size: 15 residues. V was pared by 5 bases and J by 5 bases, with 7 bases of the junction left unmatched. CDR1 SGHTS and CDR2 YDEGEE come from the germline V gene. Method: immunoSEQ multiplex PCR; TCRdb's copy keeps in-frame clones and lacks some. The repertoire holds about 190,000 clones, with about 90% as singletons. The chain carries TRBV5-8 and TRBJ2-5, with 12 bases matching TRBD1. This TCR was recovered from a middle-aged man with acute or convalescent COVID-19. The sequenced sample was peripheral blood. The DNA for the CDR3 is TGTGCCAGCAGGGCCGGGACAGGGGGCTTTGAGACCCAGTACTTC. This codes for CASRAGTGGFETQYF.